This passage covers 7 T cell receptor beta chains from one sample sequenced in a study of blood T cell repertoires in COVID-19. Clones were read by immunoSEQ multiplex PCR, and TCRdb kept only the in-frame ones, dropping some. The profile shows more than 150,000 clones, roughly 85% of them singletons. Sequences were obtained from peripheral blood. These receptors all stem from a woman aged 25 to 45 with acute or convalescent COVID-19.

The rearrangement links TRBV7-2 to TRBJ1-2, with 10 bases that match TRBD1. J gave up 4 bases and V 7 bases, and 9 bases lay outside the gene matches. Germline-derived CDR1 and CDR2 are SGHTA and FQGNSA. The CDR3 loop spans 15 amino acids. The CDR3 DNA sequence: TGTGCCAGCACCACTGACAGGGGGCGTTCCTATGGCTACACCTTC. It translates to CASTTDRGRSYGYTF.

The chain links TRBV6-2 or TRBV6-3 to TRBJ1-1, with 7 nucleotides matching TRBD1. Trimming removed 4 bases from V and 4 bases from J; junction bases left unmatched: 9. CDR1 is MNHEY and CDR2 is SVGEGT in the germline V gene. The CDR3 extends over 15 amino acids. CDR3 amino acids: CASSLYRGGGTEAFF. The CDR3 DNA follows: TGTGCCAGCAGTTTATACAGGGGAGGTGGCACTGAAGCTTTCTTT.

V is TRBV5-1 and J is TRBJ2-7; D not resolved. Per germline, CDR1 SGHRS and CDR2 YFSETQ. The V and J ends lost 0 bases and 2 bases respectively, with 9 bases between them. The CDR3 runs to 14 residues. The CDR3 coding sequence is TGCGCCAGCAGCTTGGCCGGGTCCCCCTACGAGCAGTACTTC. Translated, it gives CASSLAGSPYEQYF.

This rearrangement joins TRBV4-2 to TRBJ2-5, with 10 bases lining up with TRBD1. The CDR3 sequence is 15 residues long. Germline CDR1 LGHNA, CDR2 YNFKEQ. The ends lost 4 bases at V and 2 bases at J; junction bases unmatched: 4. CDR3 sequence: CASSPEGQGQETQYF. The CDR3 DNA sequence: TGTGCCAGCAGCCCAGAGGGACAGGGGCAAGAGACCCAGTACTTC.

The gene calls are TRBV30 and TRBJ1-2, with 8 bases fitting TRBD1. With 3 bases clipped from V and 4 bases from J, the junction kept 7 bases outside the gene matches. The length of the CDR3 is 14 residues. Per the germline V gene, CDR1 is GTSNPN and CDR2 is SVGIG (reference sequence). Written as DNA, the CDR3 is TGTGCCTGGAGGTACGGGACAGGAACCTATGGCTACACCTTC. Protein product: CAWRYGTGTYGYTF. The full variable domain, with the rest looked up from reference TRBV30 and TRBJ1-2, is SQTIHQWPATLVQPVGSPLSLECTVEGTSNPNLYWYRQAAGRGLQLLFYSVGIGQISSEVPQNLSASRPQDRQFILSSKKLLLSDSGFYLCAWRYGTGTYGYTFGSGTRLTVV.

This clone was recorded once. V usage is TRBV19 and J usage is TRBJ2-2; 11 positions match TRBD1. CDR1 is LNHDA, CDR2 SQIVND, per germline (reference sequence). The CDR3 is 17 amino acids. The V segment lost 2 bases and the J segment 4 bases; nucleotides outside the gene matches: 6. The CDR3 protein is CASSIWGQGGRTGELFF. CDR3 bases: TGTGCCAGTAGTATATGGGGACAGGGGGGGCGCACCGGGGAGCTGTTTTTT. Based on the CDR3 plus reference TRBV19 and TRBJ2-2, the full variable domain is DGGITQSPKYLFRKEGQNVTLSCEQNLNHDAMYWYRQDPGQGLRLIYYSQIVNDFQKGDIAEGYSVSREKKESFPLTVTSAQKNPTAFYLCASSIWGQGGRTGELFFGEGSRLTVL.

The chain links TRBV7-9 to TRBJ1-1; 7 bases agree with TRBD1. The germline CDR1 and CDR2 sequences are SEHNR and FQNEAQ (reference sequence). The CDR3 contains 14 residues. V trimming: 4 bases; J trimming: 5 bases; junction bases outside the gene matches: 7. The CDR3 nucleotides are TGTGCCAGCAGCTCCAATGCACAGGGGACTGAAGCTTTCTTT. Translated: CASSSNAQGTEAFF.